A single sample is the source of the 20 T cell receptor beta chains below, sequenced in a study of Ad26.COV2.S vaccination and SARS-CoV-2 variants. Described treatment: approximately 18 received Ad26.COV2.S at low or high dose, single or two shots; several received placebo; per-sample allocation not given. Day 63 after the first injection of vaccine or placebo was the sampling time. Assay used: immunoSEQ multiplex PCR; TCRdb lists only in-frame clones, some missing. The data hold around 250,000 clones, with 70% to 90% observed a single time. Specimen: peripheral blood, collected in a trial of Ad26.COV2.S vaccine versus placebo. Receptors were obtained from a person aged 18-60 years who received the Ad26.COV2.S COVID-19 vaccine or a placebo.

Here the CDR3 reads CASSFGGQGAYGYTF. In DNA, the CDR3 is TGTGCCAGCAGCTTTGGGGGACAGGGAGCCTATGGCTACACCTTC. This chain links TRBV7-2 with TRBJ1-2, with 9 positions matching TRBD1. The CDR3 totals 15 residues. V was pared by 3 bases and J by 4 bases, with 6 bases of the junction left unmatched. Germline loops: CDR1 SGHTA, CDR2 FQGNSA.

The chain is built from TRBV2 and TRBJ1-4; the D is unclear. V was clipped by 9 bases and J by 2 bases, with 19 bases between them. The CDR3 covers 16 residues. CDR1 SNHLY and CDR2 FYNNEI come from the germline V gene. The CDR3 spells CASAGRWAATNEKLFF. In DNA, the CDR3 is TGTGCCAGTGCAGGCCGGTGGGCAGCTACTAATGAAAAACTGTTTTTT.

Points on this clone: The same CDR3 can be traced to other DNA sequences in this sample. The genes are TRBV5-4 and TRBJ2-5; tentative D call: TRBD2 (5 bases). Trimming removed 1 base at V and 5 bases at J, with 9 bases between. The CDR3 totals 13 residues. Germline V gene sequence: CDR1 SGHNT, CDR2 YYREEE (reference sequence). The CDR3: CASSLRGGETQYF. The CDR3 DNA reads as TGTGCCAGCAGCTTGCGGGGTGGGGAGACCCAGTACTTC.

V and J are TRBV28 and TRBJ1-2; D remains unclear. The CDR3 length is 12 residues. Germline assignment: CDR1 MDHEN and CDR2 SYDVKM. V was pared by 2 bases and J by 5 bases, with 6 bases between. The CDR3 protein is CASSLQAYGYTF. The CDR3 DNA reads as TGTGCCAGCAGTTTACAGGCTTATGGCTACACCTTC.

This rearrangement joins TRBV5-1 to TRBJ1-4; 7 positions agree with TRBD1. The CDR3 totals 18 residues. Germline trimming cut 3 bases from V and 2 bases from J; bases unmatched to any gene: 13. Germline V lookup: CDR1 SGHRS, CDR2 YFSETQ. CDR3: CASSYSRDSTRTNEKLFF. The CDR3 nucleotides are TGCGCCAGCAGCTACTCCCGGGACAGCACTAGGACTAATGAAAAACTGTTTTTT.

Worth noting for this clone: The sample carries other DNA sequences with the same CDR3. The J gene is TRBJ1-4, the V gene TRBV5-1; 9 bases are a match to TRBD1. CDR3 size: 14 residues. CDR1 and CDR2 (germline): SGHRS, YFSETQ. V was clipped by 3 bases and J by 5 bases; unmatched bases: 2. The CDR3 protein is CASSYGQGNEKLFF. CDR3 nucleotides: TGCGCCAGCAGCTACGGACAGGGGAATGAAAAACTGTTTTTT.

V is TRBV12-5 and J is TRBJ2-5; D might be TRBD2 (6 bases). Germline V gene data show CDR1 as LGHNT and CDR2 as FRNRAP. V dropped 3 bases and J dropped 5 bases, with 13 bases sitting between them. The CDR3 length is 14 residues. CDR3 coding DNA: TGTGCTAGTGGTTTAACGCGGGATGGCGAGACCCAGTACTTC. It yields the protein CASGLTRDGETQYF.

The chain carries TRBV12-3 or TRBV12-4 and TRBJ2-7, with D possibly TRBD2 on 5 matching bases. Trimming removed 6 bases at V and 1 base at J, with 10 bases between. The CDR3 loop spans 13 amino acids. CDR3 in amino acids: CASSPGVSYEQYF. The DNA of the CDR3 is TGTGCCAGCAGCCCCGGGGTGTCCTACGAGCAGTACTTC.

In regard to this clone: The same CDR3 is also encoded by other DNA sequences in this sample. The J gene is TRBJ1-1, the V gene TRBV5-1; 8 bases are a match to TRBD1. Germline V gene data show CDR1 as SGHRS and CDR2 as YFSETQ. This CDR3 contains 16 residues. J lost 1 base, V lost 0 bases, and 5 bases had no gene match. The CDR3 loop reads CASSLDGQGKNTEAFF. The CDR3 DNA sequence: TGCGCCAGCAGCTTGGATGGACAGGGTAAGAACACTGAAGCTTTCTTT.

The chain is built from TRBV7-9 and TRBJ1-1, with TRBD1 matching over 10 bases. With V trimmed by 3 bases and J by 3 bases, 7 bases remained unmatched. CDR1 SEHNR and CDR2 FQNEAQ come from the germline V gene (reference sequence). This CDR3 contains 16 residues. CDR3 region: CASSFFHGQGDTEAFF. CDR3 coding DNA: TGTGCCAGCAGCTTTTTTCATGGACAGGGGGACACTGAAGCTTTCTTT.

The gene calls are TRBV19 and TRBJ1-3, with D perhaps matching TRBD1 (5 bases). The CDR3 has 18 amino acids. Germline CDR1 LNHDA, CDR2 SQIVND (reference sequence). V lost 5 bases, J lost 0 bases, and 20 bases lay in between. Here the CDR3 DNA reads TGTGCCAGTAGTCCCCGTGACAGTAACCTACCCTCTGGAAACACCATATATTTT. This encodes CASSPRDSNLPSGNTIYF.

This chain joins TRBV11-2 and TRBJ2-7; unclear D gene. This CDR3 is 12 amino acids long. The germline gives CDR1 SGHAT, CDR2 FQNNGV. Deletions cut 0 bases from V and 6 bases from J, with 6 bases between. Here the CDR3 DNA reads TGTGCCAGCAGCTTAGAGGGTATCGAGCAGTACTTC. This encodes CASSLEGIEQYF.

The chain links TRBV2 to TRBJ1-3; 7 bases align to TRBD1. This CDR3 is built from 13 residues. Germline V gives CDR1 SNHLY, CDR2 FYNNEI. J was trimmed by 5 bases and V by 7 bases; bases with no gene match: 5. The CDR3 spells CASNQGERNTIYF. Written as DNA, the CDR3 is TGTGCCAGCAATCAGGGGGAGCGAAACACCATATATTTT.

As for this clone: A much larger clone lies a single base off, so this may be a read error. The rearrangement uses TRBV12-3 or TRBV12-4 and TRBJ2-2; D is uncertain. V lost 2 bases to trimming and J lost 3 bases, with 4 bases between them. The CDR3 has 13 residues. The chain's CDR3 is CASSLSYTGELFF. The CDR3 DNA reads TGTGCCAGCAGTTTAAGCTACACCGGGGAGCTGTTTTTT.

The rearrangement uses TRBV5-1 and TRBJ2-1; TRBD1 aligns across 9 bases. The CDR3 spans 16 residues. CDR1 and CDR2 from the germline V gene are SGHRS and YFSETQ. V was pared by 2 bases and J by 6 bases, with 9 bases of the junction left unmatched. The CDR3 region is CASSFRDRGGSNEQFF. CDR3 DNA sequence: TGCGCCAGCAGCTTCCGTGACAGGGGGGGTTCCAATGAGCAGTTCTTC.

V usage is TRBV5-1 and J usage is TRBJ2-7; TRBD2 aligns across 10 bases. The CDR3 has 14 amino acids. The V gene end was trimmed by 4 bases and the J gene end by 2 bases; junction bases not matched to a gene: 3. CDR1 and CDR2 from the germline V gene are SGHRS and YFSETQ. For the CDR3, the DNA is TGCGCCAGCAGCCCCGGGACTAGCGCCTACGAGCAGTACTTC. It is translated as CASSPGTSAYEQYF.

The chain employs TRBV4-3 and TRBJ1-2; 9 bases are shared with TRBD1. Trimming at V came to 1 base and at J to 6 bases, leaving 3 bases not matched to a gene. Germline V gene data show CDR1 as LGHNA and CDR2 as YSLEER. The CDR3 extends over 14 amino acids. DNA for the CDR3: TGCGCCAGCAGCCAAGGGGGACAGGGCCATGGCTACACCTTC. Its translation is CASSQGGQGHGYTF.

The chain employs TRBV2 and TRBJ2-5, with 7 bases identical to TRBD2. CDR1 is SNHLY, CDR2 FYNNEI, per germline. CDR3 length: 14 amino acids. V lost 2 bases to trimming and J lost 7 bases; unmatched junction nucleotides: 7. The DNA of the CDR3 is TGTGCCAGCAGTGAATGGTCTGGGAGGGGGACCCAGTACTTC. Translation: CASSEWSGRGTQYF.

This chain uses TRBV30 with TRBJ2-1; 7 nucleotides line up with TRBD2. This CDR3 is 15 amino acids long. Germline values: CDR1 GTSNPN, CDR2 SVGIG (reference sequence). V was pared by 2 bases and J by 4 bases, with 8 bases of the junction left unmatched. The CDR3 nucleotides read TGTGCCTGGAGTTTGGGAACTAGCGCTTACAATGAGCAGTTCTTC. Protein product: CAWSLGTSAYNEQFF.

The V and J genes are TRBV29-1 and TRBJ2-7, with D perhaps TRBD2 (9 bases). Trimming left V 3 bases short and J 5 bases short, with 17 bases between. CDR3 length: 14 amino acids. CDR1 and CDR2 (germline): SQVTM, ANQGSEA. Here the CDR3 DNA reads TGCAGCGTTGAGCAGGGGGCTAGCGGGAACGAGCAGTACTTC. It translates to CSVEQGASGNEQYF.